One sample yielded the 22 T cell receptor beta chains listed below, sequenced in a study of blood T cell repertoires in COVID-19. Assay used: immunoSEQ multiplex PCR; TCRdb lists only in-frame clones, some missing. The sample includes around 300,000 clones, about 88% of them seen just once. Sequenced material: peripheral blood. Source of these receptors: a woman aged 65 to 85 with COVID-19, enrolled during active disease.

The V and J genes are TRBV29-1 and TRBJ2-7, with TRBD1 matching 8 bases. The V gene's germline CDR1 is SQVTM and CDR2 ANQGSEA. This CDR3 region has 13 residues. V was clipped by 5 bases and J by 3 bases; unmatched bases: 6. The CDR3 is CSVKADRGYEQYF. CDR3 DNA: TGCAGCGTTAAAGCCGACAGGGGCTACGAGCAGTACTTC.

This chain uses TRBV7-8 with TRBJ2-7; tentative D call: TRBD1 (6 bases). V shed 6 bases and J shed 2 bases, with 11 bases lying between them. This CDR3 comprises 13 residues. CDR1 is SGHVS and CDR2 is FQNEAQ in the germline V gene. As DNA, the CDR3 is TGTGCCAGCAGAGAGGGGGTAACCTACGAGCAGTACTTC. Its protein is CASREGVTYEQYF.

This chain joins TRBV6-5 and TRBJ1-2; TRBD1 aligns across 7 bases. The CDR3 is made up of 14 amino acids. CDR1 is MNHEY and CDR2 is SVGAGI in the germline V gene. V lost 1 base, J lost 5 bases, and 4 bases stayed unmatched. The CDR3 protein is CASSYFGTEYGYTF. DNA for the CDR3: TGTGCCAGCAGTTACTTTGGGACAGAGTATGGCTACACCTTC.

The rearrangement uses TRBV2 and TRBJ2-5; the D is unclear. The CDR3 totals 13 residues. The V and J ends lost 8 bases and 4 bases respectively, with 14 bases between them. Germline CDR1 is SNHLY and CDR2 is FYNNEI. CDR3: CASAPSDRETQYF. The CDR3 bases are TGTGCCAGCGCCCCATCCGATAGAGAGACCCAGTACTTC. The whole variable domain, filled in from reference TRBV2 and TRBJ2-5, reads EPEVTQTPSHQVTQMGQEVILRCVPISNHLYFYWYRQILGQKVEFLVSFYNNEISEKSEIFDDQFSVERPDGSNFTLKIRSTKLEDSAMYFCASAPSDRETQYFGPGTRLLVL.

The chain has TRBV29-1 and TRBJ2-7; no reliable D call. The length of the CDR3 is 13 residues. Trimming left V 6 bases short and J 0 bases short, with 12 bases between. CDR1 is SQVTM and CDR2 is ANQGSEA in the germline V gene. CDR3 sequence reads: CSVALKLSYEQYF. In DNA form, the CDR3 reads TGCAGCGTCGCCCTTAAGCTCTCCTACGAGCAGTACTTC.

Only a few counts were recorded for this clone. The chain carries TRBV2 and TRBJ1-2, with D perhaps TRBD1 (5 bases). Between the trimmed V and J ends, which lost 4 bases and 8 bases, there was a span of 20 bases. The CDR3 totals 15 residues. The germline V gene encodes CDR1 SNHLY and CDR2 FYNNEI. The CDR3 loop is CASSGGTVGARGYTF. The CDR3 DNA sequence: TGTGCCAGCAGTGGGGGAACAGTTGGGGCTCGAGGCTACACCTTC.

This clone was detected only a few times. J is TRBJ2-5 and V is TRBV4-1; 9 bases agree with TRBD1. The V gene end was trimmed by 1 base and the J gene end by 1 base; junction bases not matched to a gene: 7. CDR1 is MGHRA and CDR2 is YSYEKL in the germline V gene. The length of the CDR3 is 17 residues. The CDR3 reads CASSQGVPGQGQETQYF. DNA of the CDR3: TGCGCCAGCAGCCAAGGAGTCCCGGGACAGGGCCAAGAGACCCAGTACTTC.

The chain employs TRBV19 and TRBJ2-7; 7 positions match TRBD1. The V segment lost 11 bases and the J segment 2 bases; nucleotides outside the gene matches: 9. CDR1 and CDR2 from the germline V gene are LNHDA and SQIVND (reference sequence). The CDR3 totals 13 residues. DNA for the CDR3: TGTGCCTCCGGGACAGATTTAACCTACGAGCAGTACTTC. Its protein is CASGTDLTYEQYF.

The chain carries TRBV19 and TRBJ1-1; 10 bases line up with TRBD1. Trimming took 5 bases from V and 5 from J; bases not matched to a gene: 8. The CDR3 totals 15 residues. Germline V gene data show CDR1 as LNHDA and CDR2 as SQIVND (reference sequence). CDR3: CASSSRQGASTEAFF. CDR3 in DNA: TGTGCCAGTAGTTCCCGACAGGGGGCGTCAACTGAAGCTTTCTTT.

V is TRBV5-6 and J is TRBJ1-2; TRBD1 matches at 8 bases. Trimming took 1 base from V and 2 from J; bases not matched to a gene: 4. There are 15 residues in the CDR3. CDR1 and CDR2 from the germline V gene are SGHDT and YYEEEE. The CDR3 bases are TGTGCCAGCAGCTTGAGAGCAGGGGGCAACTATGGCTACACCTTC. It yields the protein CASSLRAGGNYGYTF.

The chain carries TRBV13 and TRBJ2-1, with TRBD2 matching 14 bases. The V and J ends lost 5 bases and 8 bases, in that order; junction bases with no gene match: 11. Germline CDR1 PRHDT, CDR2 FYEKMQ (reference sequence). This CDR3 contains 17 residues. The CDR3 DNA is TGTGCCAGCAGCCGAGAGCCGGGGACTAGCGGGGGCGATGAGCAGTTCTTC. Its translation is CASSREPGTSGGDEQFF.

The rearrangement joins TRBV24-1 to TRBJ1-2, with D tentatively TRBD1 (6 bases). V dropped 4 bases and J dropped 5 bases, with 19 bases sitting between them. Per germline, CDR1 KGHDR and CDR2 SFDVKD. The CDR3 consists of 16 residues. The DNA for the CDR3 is TGTGCCACCAGTGACCCCTTCAACAGGGATGGGTATGGCTACACCTTC. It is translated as CATSDPFNRDGYGYTF.

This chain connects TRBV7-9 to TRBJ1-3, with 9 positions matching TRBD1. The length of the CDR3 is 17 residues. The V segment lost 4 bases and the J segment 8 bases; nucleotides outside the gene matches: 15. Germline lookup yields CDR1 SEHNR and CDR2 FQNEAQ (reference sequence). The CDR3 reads CASSSGIGQGRMDTIYF. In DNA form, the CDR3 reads TGTGCCAGCAGCTCCGGGATCGGACAGGGGAGAATGGACACCATATATTTT.

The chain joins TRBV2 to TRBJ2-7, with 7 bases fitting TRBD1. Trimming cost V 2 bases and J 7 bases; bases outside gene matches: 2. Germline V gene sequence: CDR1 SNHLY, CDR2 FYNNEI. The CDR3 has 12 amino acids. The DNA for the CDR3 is TGTGCCAGCAGTGAAAGGACAGGAGAGCAGTACTTC. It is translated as CASSERTGEQYF.

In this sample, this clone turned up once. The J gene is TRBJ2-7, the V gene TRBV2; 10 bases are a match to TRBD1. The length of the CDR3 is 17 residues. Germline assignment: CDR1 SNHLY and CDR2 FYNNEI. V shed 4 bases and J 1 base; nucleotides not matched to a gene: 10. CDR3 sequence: CASSVRAGTGVSYEQYF. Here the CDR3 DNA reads TGTGCCAGCAGTGTAAGGGCCGGGACAGGGGTTTCCTACGAGCAGTACTTC.

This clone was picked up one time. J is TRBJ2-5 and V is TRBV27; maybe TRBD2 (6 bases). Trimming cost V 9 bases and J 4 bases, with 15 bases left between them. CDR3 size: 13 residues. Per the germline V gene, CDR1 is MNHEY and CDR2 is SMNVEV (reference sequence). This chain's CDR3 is CASSTAGRETQYF. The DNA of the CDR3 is TGTGCCAGTTCGACCGCGGGGCGAGAGACCCAGTACTTC.

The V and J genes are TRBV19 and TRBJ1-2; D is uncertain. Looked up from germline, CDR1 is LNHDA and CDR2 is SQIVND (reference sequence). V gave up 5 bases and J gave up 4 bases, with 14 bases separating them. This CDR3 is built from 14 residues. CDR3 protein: CASSPRNTFYGYTF. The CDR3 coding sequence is TGTGCCAGTAGTCCCCGTAACACATTCTATGGCTACACCTTC.

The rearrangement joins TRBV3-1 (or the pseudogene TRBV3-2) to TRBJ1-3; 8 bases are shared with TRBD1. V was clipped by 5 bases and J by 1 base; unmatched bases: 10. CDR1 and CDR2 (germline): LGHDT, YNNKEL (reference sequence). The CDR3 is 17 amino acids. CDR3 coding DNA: TGTGCCAGCAGCTTATGGACAGGGCGGGGGTCTGGAAACACCATATATTTT. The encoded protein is CASSLWTGRGSGNTIYF.

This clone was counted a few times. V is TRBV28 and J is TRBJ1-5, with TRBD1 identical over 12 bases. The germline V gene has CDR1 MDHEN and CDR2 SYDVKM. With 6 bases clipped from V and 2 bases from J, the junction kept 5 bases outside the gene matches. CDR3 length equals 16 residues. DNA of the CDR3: TGTGCCAGCAGCGCCGGGACAGGGGGCCGCAATCAGCCCCAGCATTTT. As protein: CASSAGTGGRNQPQHF.

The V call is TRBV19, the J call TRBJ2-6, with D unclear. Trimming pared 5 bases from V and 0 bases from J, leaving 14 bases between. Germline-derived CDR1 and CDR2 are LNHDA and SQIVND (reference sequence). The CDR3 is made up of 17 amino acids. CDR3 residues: CASSDAGRPSGANVLTF. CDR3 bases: TGTGCCAGTAGTGACGCAGGCCGCCCCTCTGGGGCCAACGTCCTGACTTTC.

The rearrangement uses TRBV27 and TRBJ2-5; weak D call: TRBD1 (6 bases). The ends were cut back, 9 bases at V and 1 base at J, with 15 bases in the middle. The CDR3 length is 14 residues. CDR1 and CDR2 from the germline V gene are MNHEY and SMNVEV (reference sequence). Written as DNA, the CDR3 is TGTGCCAGTAAACAGGGTAACCTCCAAGAGACCCAGTACTTC. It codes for CASKQGNLQETQYF.

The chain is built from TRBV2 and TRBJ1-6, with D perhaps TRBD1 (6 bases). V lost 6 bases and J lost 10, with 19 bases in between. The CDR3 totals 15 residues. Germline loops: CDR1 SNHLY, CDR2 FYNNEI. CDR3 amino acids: CASRTDGQNLSPLHF. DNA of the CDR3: TGTGCCAGCAGGACGGACGGACAGAACCTATCACCCCTCCACTTT.